A single sample gave rise to the 17 T cell receptor beta chains below, sequenced in a study of blood T cell repertoires in COVID-19. The method was immunoSEQ multiplex PCR; TCRdb's version includes in-frame clones alone and lacks a portion of them. The data hold about 160,000 clones, with around nine tenths observed a single time. The sequencing input was PBMCs or T cells enriched from blood (not recorded which). These receptors were obtained from a woman in her fifties or sixties who had recovered from COVID-19.

The genes are TRBV7-9 and TRBJ2-3, with D possibly TRBD2 on 7 matching bases. Looked up from germline, CDR1 is SEHNR and CDR2 is FQNEAQ (reference sequence). CDR3 length equals 14 residues. Trimming removed 5 bases from V and 4 bases from J, with 13 bases in between. Here the CDR3 DNA reads TGTGCCAGCAGCCCTTCGGGGGGCCCAGATACGCAGTATTTT. Translating gives CASSPSGGPDTQYF.

V is TRBV27 and J is TRBJ2-1; D is possibly TRBD2 (5 bases). The V end lost 7 bases, the J end lost 10 bases, and 17 bases lay between the germline ends. The germline V gene has CDR1 MNHEY and CDR2 SMNVEV (reference sequence). This CDR3 has 13 residues. CDR3 sequence: CASTLLRGGEQFF. In nucleotides, the CDR3 is TGTGCCAGCACTCTGCTTCGTGGCGGGGAGCAGTTCTTC.

Only one count was recorded for this clone. The junction departs from germline at one end; a sequencing error may be responsible. J is TRBJ1-1 and V is TRBV2; D perhaps matches TRBD1 (5 bases). CDR3 length: 16 residues. From germline, CDR1 is SNHLY and CDR2 FYNNEI. The CDR3 is CACSDWRGPRNTEAFF. In DNA, the CDR3 is TGTGCCTGCAGTGACTGGAGGGGACCGAGGAACACTGAAGCTTTCTTT.

This clone has at least ten counts. V gene TRBV5-4 combines with J gene TRBJ1-1; possible D gene TRBD1, 6 bases. The length of the CDR3 is 15 residues. Looked up from germline, CDR1 is SGHNT and CDR2 is YYREEE (reference sequence). Trimming removed 0 bases at V and 1 base at J, with 10 bases between. In DNA, the CDR3 is TGTGCCAGCAGCTTGGGTCGGGGGGCGAACACTGAAGCTTTCTTT. The encoded protein is CASSLGRGANTEAFF.

The V and J genes are TRBV7-3 and TRBJ2-3; TRBD2 aligns across 14 bases. The trim removed 5 bases at V and 0 bases at J, leaving 10 bases unmatched. The CDR3 is 19 residues long. Per the germline V gene, CDR1 is SGHTA and CDR2 is FQGTGA. As DNA, the CDR3 is TGTGCCAGCAGCCGGACTAGCGGGGGGCCTTCCGACAGCACAGATACGCAGTATTTT. Its protein product is CASSRTSGGPSDSTDTQYF.

J is TRBJ1-2 and V is TRBV6-5; D gene ambiguous. V was cut by 11 bases and J by 2 bases, with 9 bases left in between. This CDR3 is built from 11 residues. Germline V gene sequence: CDR1 MNHEY, CDR2 SVGAGI. CDR3 coding DNA: TGTGCCTCGAGAGCCAACTATGGCTACACCTTC. Amino acids: CASRANYGYTF.

The CDR3 spells CASRRGGSYEQYF. The CDR3 bases are TGTGCCAGCAGGAGAGGGGGCTCCTACGAGCAGTACTTC. The chain carries TRBV6-5 and TRBJ2-7; maybe TRBD1 (6 bases). This CDR3 region has 13 residues. Germline V gene sequence: CDR1 MNHEY, CDR2 SVGAGI. V lost 6 bases, J lost 0 bases, and 9 bases lay in between.

This rearrangement joins TRBV20-1 to TRBJ2-7; D is unclear. CDR1 is DFQATT and CDR2 is SNEGSKA in the germline V gene (reference sequence). V lost 6 bases and J lost 7, with 13 bases in between. The CDR3 has 11 amino acids. The CDR3 reads CSAPVGDEQYF. The CDR3, as DNA: TGCAGTGCCCCGGTCGGAGATGAGCAGTACTTC.

The chain links TRBV11-1 to TRBJ2-5; 9 positions match TRBD1. The CDR3 consists of 15 residues. Per germline, CDR1 SGHAT and CDR2 FQDESV (reference sequence). V trimming: 3 bases; J trimming: 5 bases; junction bases outside the gene matches: 7. The CDR3 nucleotides are TGTGCCAGCAGCTTCACGGACAGGGGACGGGAGACCCAGTACTTC. Residues: CASSFTDRGRETQYF.

The chain is built from TRBV4-2 and TRBJ2-7; 12 bases map to TRBD2. The V gene's germline CDR1 is LGHNA and CDR2 YNFKEQ. V gave up 4 bases and J gave up 4 bases; unmatched junction bases: 5. The CDR3 extends over 15 amino acids. CDR3 bases: TGTGCCAGCAGCCCTAGCGGGGGGGCCTCGTACGAGCAGTACTTC. The encoded protein is CASSPSGGASYEQYF.

The chain recombines TRBV7-2 with TRBJ2-2; D perhaps matches TRBD2 (5 bases). Germline V gene sequence: CDR1 SGHTA, CDR2 FQGNSA. V was trimmed by 1 base and J by 6 bases, leaving 6 bases between them. This CDR3 has 13 residues. The CDR3 reads CASSLERAGELFF. The CDR3 nucleotides read TGTGCCAGCAGCTTAGAGAGGGCCGGGGAGCTGTTTTTT.

The V call is TRBV5-4, the J call TRBJ2-5, with a tentative D call TRBD1 (6 bases). The V gene lost 0 bases and the J gene lost 5 bases, with 11 bases spanning the gap. Germline loops: CDR1 SGHNT, CDR2 YYREEE (reference sequence). The CDR3 is 14 amino acids. The CDR3 bases are TGTGCCAGCAGCTTGGAACAGGGTGAGGAGACCCAGTACTTC. Amino acids: CASSLEQGEETQYF. The variable domain in full, completed from reference TRBV5-4 and TRBJ2-5, reads ETGVTQSPTHLIKTRGQQVTLRCSSQSGHNTVSWYQQALGQGPQFIFQYYREEENGRGNFPPRFSGLQFPNYSSELNVNALELDDSALYLCASSLEQGEETQYFGPGTRLLVL.

This clone was counted only a few times. The rearrangement uses TRBV6-5 and TRBJ1-5; no clear D gene. The CDR3 covers 13 residues. V shed 6 bases and J shed 5 bases, with 11 bases lying between them. Germline assignment: CDR1 MNHEY and CDR2 SVGAGI. This CDR3 reads CASRVSRDQPQHF. The CDR3 DNA reads as TGTGCCAGCAGAGTAAGCCGCGATCAGCCCCAGCATTTT.

The chain is built from TRBV7-9 and TRBJ1-1; weak D call: TRBD1 (5 bases). The germline CDR1 and CDR2 sequences are SEHNR and FQNEAQ (reference sequence). CDR3 length equals 16 residues. Trimming took off 6 bases at V and 0 bases at J, with 17 bases between the two ends. The CDR3 region is CASSPSGGLMNTEAFF. DNA for the CDR3: TGTGCCAGCAGTCCCTCTGGGGGACTTATGAACACTGAAGCTTTCTTT. The full variable domain, with the rest looked up from reference TRBV7-9 and TRBJ1-1, is DTGVSQNPRHKITKRGQNVTFRCDPISEHNRLYWYRQTLGQGPEFLTYFQNEAQLEKSRLLSDRFSAERPKGSFSTLEIQRTEQGDSAMYLCASSPSGGLMNTEAFFGQGTRLTVV.

This rearrangement joins TRBV7-9 to TRBJ1-6, with 9 bases that match TRBD1. Trimming removed 6 bases from V and 1 base from J; junction bases left unmatched: 4. CDR1 is SEHNR and CDR2 is FQNEAQ in the germline V gene (reference sequence). This CDR3 has 16 residues. CDR3: CASRKDRGSYNSPLHF. In DNA, the CDR3 is TGTGCCAGCAGGAAGGACAGGGGATCCTATAATTCACCCCTCCACTTT. Variable domain in full (rest from reference TRBV7-9 and TRBJ1-6): DTGVSQNPRHKITKRGQNVTFRCDPISEHNRLYWYRQTLGQGPEFLTYFQNEAQLEKSRLLSDRFSAERPKGSFSTLEIQRTEQGDSAMYLCASRKDRGSYNSPLHFGNGTRLTVT.

The CDR3 loop reads CASSLVGGGLNTEAFF. In nucleotides, the CDR3 is TGTGCCAGCAGCTTAGTGGGGGGGGGCTTGAACACTGAAGCTTTCTTT. The chain recombines TRBV7-8 with TRBJ1-1; a weak D match, TRBD1 (6 bases). Trimming left V 1 base short and J 0 bases short, with 12 bases between. The V gene's germline CDR1 is SGHVS and CDR2 FQNEAQ. This CDR3 is 16 amino acids long.

The chain uses TRBV6-5 and TRBJ1-6; D is perhaps TRBD1 (6 bases). This CDR3 has 12 residues. CDR1 and CDR2 (germline): MNHEY, SVGAGI. Trimming took 5 bases from V and 13 from J, leaving 12 bases between them. CDR3: CASSNGGRPLHF. In DNA form, the CDR3 reads TGTGCCAGCAGTAACGGGGGGCGGCCCCTCCACTTT.